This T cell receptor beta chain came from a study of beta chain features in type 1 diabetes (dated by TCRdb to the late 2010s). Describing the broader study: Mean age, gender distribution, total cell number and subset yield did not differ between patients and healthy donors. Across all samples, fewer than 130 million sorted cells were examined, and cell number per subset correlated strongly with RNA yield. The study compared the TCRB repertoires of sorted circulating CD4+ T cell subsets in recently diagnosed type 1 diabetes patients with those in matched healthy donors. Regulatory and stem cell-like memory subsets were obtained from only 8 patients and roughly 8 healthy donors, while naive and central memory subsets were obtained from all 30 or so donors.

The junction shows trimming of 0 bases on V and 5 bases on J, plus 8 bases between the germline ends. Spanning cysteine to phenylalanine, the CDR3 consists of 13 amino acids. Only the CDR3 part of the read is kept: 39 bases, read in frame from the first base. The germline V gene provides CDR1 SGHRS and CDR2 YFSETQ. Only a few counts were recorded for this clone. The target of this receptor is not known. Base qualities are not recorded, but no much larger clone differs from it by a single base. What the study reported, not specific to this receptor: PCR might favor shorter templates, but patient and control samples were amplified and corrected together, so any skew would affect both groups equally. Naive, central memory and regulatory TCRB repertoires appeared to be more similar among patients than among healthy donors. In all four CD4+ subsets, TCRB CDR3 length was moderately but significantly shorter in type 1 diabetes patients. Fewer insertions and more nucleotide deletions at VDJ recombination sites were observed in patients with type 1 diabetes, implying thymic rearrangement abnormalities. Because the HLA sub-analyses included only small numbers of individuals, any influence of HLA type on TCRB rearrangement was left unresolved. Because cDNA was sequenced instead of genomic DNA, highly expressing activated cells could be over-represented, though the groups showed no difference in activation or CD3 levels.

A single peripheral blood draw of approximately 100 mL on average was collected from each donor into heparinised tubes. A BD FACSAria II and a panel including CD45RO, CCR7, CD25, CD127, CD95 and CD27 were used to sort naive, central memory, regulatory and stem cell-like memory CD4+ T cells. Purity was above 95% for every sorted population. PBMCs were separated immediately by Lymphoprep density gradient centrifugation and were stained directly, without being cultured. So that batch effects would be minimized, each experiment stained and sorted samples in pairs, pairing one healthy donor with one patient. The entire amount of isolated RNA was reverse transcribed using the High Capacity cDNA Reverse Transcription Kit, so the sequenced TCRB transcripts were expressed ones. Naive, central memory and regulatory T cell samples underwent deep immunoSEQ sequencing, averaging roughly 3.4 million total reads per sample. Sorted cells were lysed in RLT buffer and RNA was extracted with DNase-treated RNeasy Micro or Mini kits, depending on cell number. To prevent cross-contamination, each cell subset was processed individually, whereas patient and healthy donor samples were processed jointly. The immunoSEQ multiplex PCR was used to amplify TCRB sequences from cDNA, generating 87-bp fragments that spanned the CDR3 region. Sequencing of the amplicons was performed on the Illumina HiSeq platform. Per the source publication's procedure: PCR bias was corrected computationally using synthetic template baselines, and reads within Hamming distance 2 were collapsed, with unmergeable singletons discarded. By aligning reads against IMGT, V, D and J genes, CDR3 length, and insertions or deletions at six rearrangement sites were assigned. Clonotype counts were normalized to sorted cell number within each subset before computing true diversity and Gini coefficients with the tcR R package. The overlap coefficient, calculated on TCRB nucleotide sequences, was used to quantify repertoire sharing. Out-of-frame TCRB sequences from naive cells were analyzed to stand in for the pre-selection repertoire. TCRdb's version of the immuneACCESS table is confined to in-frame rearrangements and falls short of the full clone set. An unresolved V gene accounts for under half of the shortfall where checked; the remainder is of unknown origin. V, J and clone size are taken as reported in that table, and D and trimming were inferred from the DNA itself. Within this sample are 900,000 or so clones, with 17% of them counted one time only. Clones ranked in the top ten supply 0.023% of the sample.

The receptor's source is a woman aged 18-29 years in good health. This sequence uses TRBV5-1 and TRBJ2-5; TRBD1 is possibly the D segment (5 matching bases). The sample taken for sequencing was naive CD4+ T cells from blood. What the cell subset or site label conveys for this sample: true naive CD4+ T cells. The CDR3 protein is CASSLEGDETQYF. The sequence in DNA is TGCGCCAGCAGCTTGGAAGGGGATGAGACCCAGTACTTC.